What follows are 24 T cell receptor beta chains derived from one specimen sequenced in a study of CD8 T cells in ankylosing spondylitis. TCRdb recomputed calls from the 5' RACE reads with MiXCR, one row per CDR3 protein. The data hold some 250,000 distinct CDR3 sequences, with about 11% observed a single time. The sample comprised blood, either unsorted or a sorted T cell fraction (not recorded which). The receptor source for this set is a male donor with ankylosing spondylitis or in good health (not recorded which).

This clonotype has more than one count but fewer than ten. The CDR3 sequence is CASSERASDSDEQFF. The CDR3 coding sequence is TGTGCCAGCAGTGAAAGAGCGTCGGATTCAGATGAGCAGTTCTTC. The chain uses TRBV6-4 and TRBJ2-1; D ambiguous. The germline V gene encodes CDR1 MRHNA and CDR2 SNTAGT. This CDR3 spans 15 amino acids. The V end lost 3 bases, the J end lost 8 bases, and 17 bases lay between the germline ends.

This clonotype occurred many times. The gene calls are TRBV29-1 and TRBJ2-7; 8 bases line up with TRBD1. This CDR3 is built from 14 residues. V shed 6 bases and J 2 bases; nucleotides not matched to a gene: 9. The V gene's germline CDR1 is SQVTM and CDR2 ANQGSEA. CDR3 DNA: TGCAGCGTCGCACCGACAGGGGTGACCTACGAGCAGTACTTC. Translating it yields CSVAPTGVTYEQYF.

This clonotype has at least ten counts. The chain recombines TRBV28 with TRBJ1-4; D gene ambiguous. Trimming cost V 5 bases and J 8 bases, with 18 bases left between them. Per the germline V gene, CDR1 is MDHEN and CDR2 is SYDVKM. The CDR3 covers 15 residues. CDR3 residues: CASSTSEGYFEKLFF. In nucleotides, the CDR3 is TGTGCCAGCAGTACCTCAGAAGGGTATTTCGAAAAACTGTTTTTT.

This clonotype was observed at least ten times. The rearrangement uses TRBV29-1 and TRBJ1-1; D possibly corresponds to TRBD1 (6 bases). This CDR3 is 11 amino acids long. V gave up 7 bases and J gave up 3 bases, with 9 bases separating them. CDR1 is SQVTM, CDR2 ANQGSEA, per germline. CDR3 in DNA: TGCAGCGGGGGACACGACACTGAAGCTTTCTTT. Translated: CSGGHDTEAFF.

This clonotype was found a few times. The chain links TRBV28 to TRBJ1-2; unclear D gene. The germline CDR1 and CDR2 sequences are MDHEN and SYDVKM. V lost 6 bases and J 3 bases, leaving 14 bases between the germline ends. The CDR3 totals 14 residues. The CDR3 sequence: CASRLTSQHYGYTF. In DNA form, the CDR3 reads TGTGCCAGCAGGCTCACCAGCCAACACTATGGCTACACCTTC.

This clonotype was detected a few times. The chain links TRBV6-1 to TRBJ2-7, with a possible D match to TRBD2 (5 bases). The CDR3 has 13 residues. Trimming shortened V by 7 bases and J by 2 bases, and 12 bases separated the two germline ends. Germline loops: CDR1 MNHNS, CDR2 SASEGT. For the CDR3, the DNA is TGTGCCAGCACCCGGACTGAGACCTACGAGCAGTACTTC. Amino acid sequence: CASTRTETYEQYF.

Only a few counts were recorded for this clonotype. V usage is TRBV7-7 and J usage is TRBJ1-3; D unresolved. CDR1 and CDR2 from the germline V gene are SSHAT and FNYEAQ (reference sequence). Trimming removed 1 base from V and 4 bases from J, with 17 bases in between. CDR3 size: 17 residues. CDR3 amino acids: CASSLEGGQAEGNTIYF. The CDR3 region has the DNA TGTGCCAGCAGCTTAGAAGGTGGGCAGGCAGAAGGAAACACCATATATTTT.

There are many counts of this clonotype. This sequence joins TRBV6-2 or TRBV6-3 and TRBJ1-3; tentatively, D is TRBD1 (5 bases). With 7 bases removed from V and 4 bases from J, the gap between germline ends came to 17 bases. CDR3 size: 15 residues. Germline V lookup: CDR1 MNHEY, CDR2 SVGEGT. The CDR3 sequence: CASTDFVGGGNTIYF. The CDR3 bases are TGTGCCAGCACTGACTTTGTTGGGGGAGGAAACACCATATATTTT.

This clonotype showed up just a few times. The CDR3 DNA reads as TGTGCCAGCAGATACCGGACAGAGCAGTTCTTC. It codes for CASRYRTEQFF. The rearrangement links TRBV28 to TRBJ2-1; TRBD1 might be the D (5 bases). The V end was cut by 6 bases, the J end by 10 bases, with 10 bases between. The germline CDR1 and CDR2 sequences are MDHEN and SYDVKM. This CDR3 region has 11 residues.

There are many counts of this clonotype. CDR3 residues: CATSDFSLSRYQEAYTF. The CDR3 DNA sequence: TGTGCCACCAGTGATTTTTCTCTAAGTCGATATCAAGAGGCCTACACCTTC. The V gene is TRBV24-1, the J gene TRBJ1-2; D unclear. Trimming removed 1 base from V and 10 bases from J, with 24 bases in between. Germline V gene data show CDR1 as KGHDR and CDR2 as SFDVKD. The CDR3 has 17 amino acids.

CDR3 residues: CASSLVDTIYF. The CDR3 region has the DNA TGTGCCAGCAGCTTGGTGGACACCATATATTTT. The rearrangement joins TRBV7-2 to TRBJ1-3; D call uncertain. The CDR3 runs to 11 residues. Germline V gives CDR1 SGHTA, CDR2 FQGNSA. Trimming shortened V by 3 bases and J by 8 bases, and 5 bases separated the two germline ends.

In this sample, this clonotype turned up many times. The V call is TRBV4-1, the J call TRBJ2-5, with D possibly being TRBD2 (5 bases). This CDR3 comprises 14 residues. Trimming cost V 1 base and J 4 bases, with 10 bases left between them. Germline loops: CDR1 MGHRA, CDR2 YSYEKL. DNA of the CDR3: TGCGCCAGCAGCCAAGTAGCGTCCAGAGAGACCCAGTACTTC. Its translation: CASSQVASRETQYF.

This clonotype has ten or more counts. This chain uses TRBV5-6 with TRBJ2-7; TRBD2 matches at 9 bases. Trimming removed 1 base from V and 0 bases from J; junction bases left unmatched: 11. Looked up from germline, CDR1 is SGHDT and CDR2 is YYEEEE. This CDR3 comprises 18 residues. CDR3 nucleotides: TGTGCCAGCAGCTTGTTCGGCGGGAGGGTTTTGAGCTCCTACGAGCAGTACTTC. Translated: CASSLFGGRVLSSYEQYF.

The V gene is TRBV12-3 or TRBV12-4, the J gene TRBJ2-1; D gene uncertain. The V gene lost 6 bases and the J gene lost 0 bases, with 15 bases spanning the gap. The CDR3 contains 16 residues. CDR3 nucleotides: TGTGCCAGCAGCCCCGTGGTCGCGAGCTCCTACAATGAGCAGTTCTTC. Translating it yields CASSPVVASSYNEQFF.

This clonotype was seen ten or more times. The rearrangement uses TRBV6-1 and TRBJ2-1, with D possibly being TRBD1 or TRBD2 (5 bases each). This CDR3 region has 15 residues. Trimming pared 4 bases from V and 7 bases from J, leaving 17 bases between. Germline V gives CDR1 MNHNS, CDR2 SASEGT. The CDR3 bases are TGTGCCAGCAGTGGTAAGGGTGGTGAGGGGAATGAGCAGTTCTTC. This encodes CASSGKGGEGNEQFF.

This clonotype was counted at least ten times. The rearrangement uses TRBV9 and TRBJ1-2, with 7 positions matching TRBD1. After removal of 4 bases from V and 8 bases from J, the junction contained 11 bases not matched to a gene. The CDR3 loop spans 14 amino acids. CDR1 SGDLS and CDR2 YYNGEE come from the germline V gene. Here the CDR3 DNA reads TGTGCCAGCAGCTCCTTGACAGGGTCGGAAGGCTACACCTTC. Its translation is CASSSLTGSEGYTF. The full variable domain, in which reference TRBV9 and TRBJ1-2 provide the parts outside the CDR3, is DSGVTQTPKHLITATGQRVTLRCSPRSGDLSVYWYQQSLDQGLQFLIQYYNGEERAKGNILERFSAQQFPDLHSELNLSSLELGDSALYFCASSSLTGSEGYTFGSGTRLTVV.

This clonotype has at least ten counts. This chain uses TRBV5-1 with TRBJ1-1, with a possible D match to TRBD1 (6 bases). Germline V gene sequence: CDR1 SGHRS, CDR2 YFSETQ. Trimming cost V 3 bases and J 0 bases, with 12 bases left between them. The CDR3 contains 15 residues. CDR3 amino acids: CASSSLQGLNTEAFF. The CDR3 DNA reads TGCGCCAGCAGCTCGCTACAGGGCCTGAACACTGAAGCTTTCTTT.

V usage is TRBV20-1 and J usage is TRBJ2-1; perhaps TRBD1 as D (6 bases). CDR1 and CDR2 (germline): DFQATT, SNEGSKA (reference sequence). The CDR3 has 16 residues. Trimming took 6 bases from V and 3 from J, leaving 21 bases between them. The CDR3: CSARLTNAGVYNEQFF. The CDR3 DNA reads TGCAGTGCCCGACTAACGAACGCAGGGGTCTACAATGAGCAGTTCTTC.

This clonotype turned up a few times. The V gene is TRBV5-6, the J gene TRBJ2-7; D remains ambiguous. The germline CDR1 and CDR2 sequences are SGHDT and YYEEEE. This CDR3 spans 14 amino acids. V was shortened by 0 bases and J by 3 bases, with 10 bases between the two germline ends. CDR3 in amino acids: CASSLVAGHYEQYF. CDR3 nucleotides: TGTGCCAGCAGCTTGGTGGCAGGCCACTACGAGCAGTACTTC.

This clonotype appeared many times. The chain employs TRBV6-6 and TRBJ1-1, with D maybe TRBD1 (5 bases). CDR3 length equals 12 residues. The V and J ends lost 1 base and 5 bases respectively, with 5 bases between them. Germline CDR1 is MNHNY and CDR2 is SVGAGI (reference sequence). The CDR3 reads CASSYWGTEAFF. CDR3 nucleotides: TGTGCCAGCAGTTACTGGGGGACTGAAGCTTTCTTT.

This clonotype was seen at least ten times. The chain links TRBV7-6 to TRBJ2-5; 8 bases are shared with TRBD1. Looked up from germline, CDR1 is SGHVS and CDR2 is FNYEAQ. The CDR3 has 15 amino acids. V shed 5 bases, J shed 2 bases, and the junction held 7 bases outside the gene matches. CDR3 in DNA: TGTGCCAGCAGCCTAAGACAGGGGATACAAGAGACCCAGTACTTC. Protein sequence: CASSLRQGIQETQYF.

The gene calls are TRBV3-1 and TRBJ2-1; D is possibly TRBD2 (6 bases). The germline V gene encodes CDR1 LGHDT and CDR2 YNNKEL (reference sequence). Trimming stripped 1 base from V and 5 bases from J, with 9 bases between. This CDR3 region has 14 residues. CDR3 bases: TGTGCCAGCAGCCAAGTGCCTAGCGACAATGAGCAGTTCTTC. It specifies CASSQVPSDNEQFF.

V gene TRBV5-1 combines with J gene TRBJ2-7; 12 bases fit TRBD2. CDR3 length equals 14 residues. Unmatched junction bases numbered 5, after V lost 4 bases and J lost 6 bases. The germline V gene has CDR1 SGHRS and CDR2 YFSETQ. The CDR3: CASSTTSGSFEQYF. The CDR3 DNA follows: TGCGCCAGCAGCACGACTAGCGGGAGTTTCGAGCAGTACTTC. The complete variable domain, with remaining parts taken from reference TRBV5-1 and TRBJ2-7, reads KAGVTQTPRYLIKTRGQQVTLSCSPISGHRSVSWYQQTPGQGLQFLFEYFSETQRNKGNFPGRFSGRQFSNSRSEMNVSTLELGDSALYLCASSTTSGSFEQYFGPGTRLTVT.

In its sample, this clonotype was seen many times. This sequence joins TRBV2 and TRBJ1-4; D unclear. The V gene lost 0 bases and the J gene lost 13 bases, with 12 bases spanning the gap. This CDR3 is 13 amino acids long. CDR1 is SNHLY, CDR2 FYNNEI, per germline. The CDR3 coding sequence is TGTGCCAGCAGTGAAGCAACGGGAGTCGGACTGTTTTTT. This sequence encodes CASSEATGVGLFF.